These 27 T cell receptor beta chains were sequenced from one sample in a study of T cells in localized non-small cell lung cancer. Profiling relied on immunoSEQ multiplex PCR, and the TCRdb table lists in-frame clones only, not all of them. The sample shows tens of thousands of clones, approximately 90% of them seen only once. Sequencing used peripheral blood, obtained before any cancer treatment. The source is a woman aged 18-49 years with stage III lung adenocarcinoma.

The genes are TRBV27 and TRBJ2-1; tentatively, D is TRBD1 (6 bases). Germline V gene sequence: CDR1 MNHEY, CDR2 SMNVEV (reference sequence). V was pared by 5 bases and J by 0 bases, with 17 bases between. This CDR3 has 17 residues. The DNA for the CDR3 is TGTGCCAGCAGTCCCCCTTCTGGCAGGGGCTCCTACAATGAGCAGTTCTTC. It translates to CASSPPSGRGSYNEQFF.

Only a few counts were recorded for this clone. The chain uses TRBV6-1 and TRBJ2-7, with 8 nucleotides matching TRBD2. Germline V gene data show CDR1 as MNHNS and CDR2 as SASEGT. V shed 5 bases and J 2 bases; nucleotides not matched to a gene: 5. The CDR3 is 14 amino acids. CDR3 sequence reads: CASSTRGGPYEQYF. For the CDR3, the DNA is TGTGCCAGCAGTACCCGGGGGGGGCCCTACGAGCAGTACTTC.

This chain joins TRBV2 and TRBJ2-5; no reliable D call. Germline-derived CDR1 and CDR2 are SNHLY and FYNNEI. The V end lost 1 base, the J end lost 8 bases, and 11 bases lay between the germline ends. This CDR3 is 13 amino acids long. This CDR3 reads CASSEGPVSTQYF. As DNA, the CDR3 is TGTGCCAGCAGTGAAGGACCCGTCAGTACCCAGTACTTC.

This chain connects TRBV11-2 to TRBJ2-1, with 10 bases aligning to TRBD2. This CDR3 has 14 residues. From germline, CDR1 is SGHAT and CDR2 FQNNGV. J was trimmed by 10 bases and V by 5 bases; bases with no gene match: 8. CDR3 sequence: CASSLSGLASEQFF. DNA of the CDR3: TGTGCCAGCAGCCTTTCGGGACTAGCGTCCGAGCAGTTCTTC. The whole variable domain, remainder taken from reference TRBV11-2 and TRBJ2-1, is EAGVAQSPRYKIIEKRQSVAFWCNPISGHATLYWYQQILGQGPKLLIQFQNNGVVDDSQLPKDRFSAERLKGVDSTLKIQPAKLEDSAVYLCASSLSGLASEQFFGPGTRLTVL.

V usage is TRBV7-8 and J usage is TRBJ1-3; D remains unclear. The CDR3 has 14 amino acids. Germline V CDR1 and CDR2: SGHVS, FQNEAQ. Trimming pared 5 bases from V and 0 bases from J, leaving 8 bases between. The CDR3 region has the DNA TGTGCCAGCAGCCGCGCCAACTCTGGAAACACCATATATTTT. Its protein is CASSRANSGNTIYF.

V gene TRBV19 combines with J gene TRBJ2-7, with 16 positions matching TRBD2. Germline V gene data show CDR1 as LNHDA and CDR2 as SQIVND (reference sequence). V dropped 5 bases and J dropped 4; count of bases not matched to a gene: 14. This CDR3 spans 19 amino acids. The CDR3 DNA follows: TGTGCCAGTAGTGTGTTCGGGACTAGCGGGGGGGCCCAGAGATACGAGCAGTACTTC. Its translation: CASSVFGTSGGAQRYEQYF.

The chain has TRBV4-1 and TRBJ2-1; D is ambiguous. Per the germline V gene, CDR1 is MGHRA and CDR2 is YSYEKL. The CDR3 loop spans 13 amino acids. V shed 1 base and J shed 7 bases, with 8 bases lying between them. The CDR3 DNA follows: TGCGCCAGCAGCCAAGTCCGAGGAAATGAGCAGTTCTTC. Its protein product is CASSQVRGNEQFF.

J is TRBJ2-2 and V is TRBV5-1; D uncertain. V gave up 0 bases and J gave up 1 base, with 4 bases separating them. CDR1 and CDR2 (germline): SGHRS, YFSETQ. The CDR3 length is 14 residues. In nucleotides, the CDR3 is TGCGCCAGCAGCTTGGTACAGAACACCGGGGAGCTGTTTTTT. Translating gives CASSLVQNTGELFF.

This clone was detected only a few times. V usage is TRBV19 and J usage is TRBJ1-2; no clear D gene. The CDR3 length is 15 residues. V was shortened by 3 bases and J by 4 bases, with 15 bases between the two germline ends. CDR1 and CDR2 (germline): LNHDA, SQIVND (reference sequence). The CDR3 sequence is CASSIGQKTFYGYTF. As DNA, the CDR3 is TGTGCCAGTAGTATTGGGCAGAAAACTTTCTATGGCTACACCTTC.

The chain couples TRBV11-1 to TRBJ1-1; D is unclear. The germline V gene has CDR1 SGHAT and CDR2 FQDESV (reference sequence). Trimming removed 3 bases from V and 1 base from J, with 6 bases in between. The CDR3 totals 13 residues. The DNA for the CDR3 is TGTGCCAGCAGCTTTCGGGCGAACACTGAAGCTTTCTTT. It is translated as CASSFRANTEAFF.

This chain joins TRBV12-5 and TRBJ2-1; D not certain. Germline values: CDR1 LGHNT, CDR2 FRNRAP. The V end lost 1 base, the J end lost 0 bases, and 7 bases lay between the germline ends. CDR3 length: 15 residues. The CDR3 coding sequence is TGTGCTAGTGGTTTGGGTGGCAGCTCCTACAATGAGCAGTTCTTC. Protein sequence: CASGLGGSSYNEQFF.

V is TRBV29-1 and J is TRBJ1-1; 7 bases are a match to TRBD1. The V gene's germline CDR1 is SQVTM and CDR2 ANQGSEA. V shed 6 bases, J shed 3 bases, and the junction held 7 bases outside the gene matches. The CDR3 has 13 residues. CDR3 in amino acids: CSVTGSGDTEAFF. The CDR3 bases are TGCAGCGTGACAGGGTCGGGCGACACTGAAGCTTTCTTT.

In its sample, this clone was seen once. The conserved closing phenylalanine or tryptophan is absent in this CDR3, likely reflecting a read error. This sequence joins TRBV29-1 and TRBJ1-2; D gene uncertain. CDR1 SQVTM and CDR2 ANQGSEA come from the germline V gene. The CDR3 totals 12 residues. Trimming removed 4 bases at V and 7 bases at J, with 13 bases between. The CDR3 sequence: CSVGETRGGYTL. Here the CDR3 DNA reads TGCAGCGTTGGGGAAACCCGGGGTGGCTACACCCTC.

V gene TRBV6-5 combines with J gene TRBJ1-4; possible D gene TRBD1, 6 bases. V shed 5 bases and J shed 7 bases, with 14 bases lying between them. Germline V gene sequence: CDR1 MNHEY, CDR2 SVGAGI. The CDR3 extends over 14 amino acids. The CDR3 sequence: CASSRTDSSEKLFF. DNA of the CDR3: TGTGCCAGCAGTCGGACAGATTCTTCTGAAAAACTGTTTTTT.

V usage is TRBV11-3 and J usage is TRBJ2-1; D assignment may be TRBD1 or TRBD2 (5 bases each). This CDR3 has 14 amino acids. The V gene's germline CDR1 is SGHNT and CDR2 YENEEA. V lost 5 bases to trimming and J lost 6 bases, with 14 bases between them. The CDR3 here is CASSPSRGSNEQFF. The CDR3 DNA follows: TGTGCCAGCAGCCCTTCGAGGGGTTCCAATGAGCAGTTCTTC.

This clone appeared once. V usage is TRBV2 and J usage is TRBJ2-1; D unclear. CDR1 is SNHLY and CDR2 is FYNNEI in the germline V gene. CDR3 length: 12 amino acids. Trimming stripped 4 bases from V and 7 bases from J, with 8 bases between. The CDR3 nucleotides are TGTGCCAGCAGTGTTACAAGAAATGAGCAGTTCTTC. Amino acid sequence: CASSVTRNEQFF. The full variable domain, completed using reference TRBV2 and TRBJ2-1, is EPEVTQTPSHQVTQMGQEVILRCVPISNHLYFYWYRQILGQKVEFLVSFYNNEISEKSEIFDDQFSVERPDGSNFTLKIRSTKLEDSAMYFCASSVTRNEQFFGPGTRLTVL.

In its sample, this clone was seen once. V usage is TRBV6-6 and J usage is TRBJ1-6, with a possible D match to TRBD1 (5 bases). Per the germline V gene, CDR1 is MNHNY and CDR2 is SVGAGI (reference sequence). There are 15 residues in the CDR3. V lost 7 bases and J lost 7, with 17 bases in between. The CDR3 DNA sequence: TGTGCCAGCACCGACGGGGGGTTCCAAAATTCACCCCTCCACTTT. Its translation: CASTDGGFQNSPLHF.

J is TRBJ2-3 and V is TRBV15; weak D call: TRBD1 (5 bases). The length of the CDR3 is 15 residues. Between the trimmed V and J ends, which lost 0 bases and 1 base, there was a span of 8 bases. The germline V gene has CDR1 LNHNV and CDR2 YYDKDF (reference sequence). CDR3 sequence (DNA): TGTGCCACCAGCAGAGATCTCAGGGGCACAGATACGCAGTATTTT. The encoded protein is CATSRDLRGTDTQYF.

CDR3 region: CASSLAGANTGELFF. The DNA of the CDR3 is TGCGCCAGCAGCCTAGCGGGGGCTAACACCGGGGAGCTGTTTTTT. The chain is built from TRBV5-1 and TRBJ2-2; 10 bases are shared with TRBD2. The CDR3 covers 15 residues. Germline CDR1 SGHRS, CDR2 YFSETQ. Losses at the gene ends were 4 bases for V and 2 bases for J; bases not matched to a gene: 2.

This chain joins TRBV5-6 and TRBJ2-2; D may be TRBD1 (5 bases). From germline, CDR1 is SGHDT and CDR2 YYEEEE. The CDR3 loop spans 15 amino acids. The V end was cut by 4 bases, the J end by 7 bases, with 17 bases between. CDR3 nucleotides: TGTGCCAGCAGCCCCTCTCCAGGGCGGAGCGGGGAGCTGTTTTTT. Translating gives CASSPSPGRSGELFF.

The CDR3 loop reads CASSLGVGLAGANTDTQYF. The DNA for the CDR3 is TGTGCCAGCAGCTTAGGGGTTGGACTAGCGGGGGCCAACACAGATACGCAGTATTTT. The chain links TRBV11-2 to TRBJ2-3, with TRBD2 matching over 13 bases. The germline gives CDR1 SGHAT, CDR2 FQNNGV. The CDR3 runs to 19 residues. V was pared by 1 base and J by 2 bases, with 9 bases of the junction left unmatched. Full variable domain (remainder filled in from reference TRBV11-2 and TRBJ2-3): EAGVAQSPRYKIIEKRQSVAFWCNPISGHATLYWYQQILGQGPKLLIQFQNNGVVDDSQLPKDRFSAERLKGVDSTLKIQPAKLEDSAVYLCASSLGVGLAGANTDTQYFGPGTRLTVL.

The CDR3 coding sequence is TGTGCCAGAAGGGCTCACACCACTAGCGGGGGCAATGAGCAGTTCTTC. Translating gives CARRAHTTSGGNEQFF. The J gene is TRBJ2-1, the V gene TRBV5-3; 11 positions match TRBD2. TRBV5-3 is an ORF, with its function uncertain. This CDR3 is 16 amino acids long. The junction had 10 bases not matched to a gene; V was cut back by 5 bases and J by 6 bases.

The rearrangement uses TRBV6-5 and TRBJ1-1; TRBD1 is a possible D gene (5 bases). V was clipped by 1 base and J by 0 bases, with 12 bases between them. Germline V gene sequence: CDR1 MNHEY, CDR2 SVGAGI. CDR3 length: 16 amino acids. CDR3 nucleotides: TGTGCCAGCAGTTACTTGGGGGGTGAGGTGAACACTGAAGCTTTCTTT. Translating it yields CASSYLGGEVNTEAFF.

The chain couples TRBV5-1 to TRBJ1-1; 9 bases agree with TRBD1. This CDR3 contains 16 residues. The ends lost 3 bases at V and 0 bases at J; junction bases unmatched: 6. Germline CDR1 SGHRS, CDR2 YFSETQ. The chain's CDR3 is CASSSRTGALNTEAFF. The CDR3 DNA sequence: TGCGCCAGCAGCTCCAGGACAGGGGCCCTGAACACTGAAGCTTTCTTT.

The J gene is TRBJ2-7, the V gene TRBV6-5, with D possibly TRBD2 on 6 matching bases. The V gene lost 5 bases and the J gene lost 6 bases, with 20 bases spanning the gap. From germline, CDR1 is MNHEY and CDR2 SVGAGI. This CDR3 spans 15 amino acids. The CDR3 DNA reads TGTGCCAGCAGTCCCCGCCGGGAGCCTAACAGCGAGCAGTACTTC. This translates into CASSPRREPNSEQYF.

This clone was observed once. V usage is TRBV5-1 and J usage is TRBJ2-1; TRBD1 agrees at 7 bases. Trimming at V came to 0 bases and at J to 0 bases, leaving 3 bases not matched to a gene. The CDR3 runs to 16 residues. Germline V CDR1 and CDR2: SGHRS, YFSETQ. The CDR3 nucleotides are TGCGCCAGCAGCTTGGTAAGGGGGCACTCCTACAATGAGCAGTTCTTC. This codes for CASSLVRGHSYNEQFF.

The V call is TRBV19, the J call TRBJ1-1; weak D call: TRBD1 (5 bases). CDR3 length: 15 amino acids. The germline gives CDR1 LNHDA, CDR2 SQIVND (reference sequence). V was trimmed by 3 bases and J by 0 bases, leaving 11 bases between them. The CDR3 DNA follows: TGTGCCAGTAGTATTGGGGGGAGGGTGAACACTGAAGCTTTCTTT. It translates to CASSIGGRVNTEAFF.